The 3 T cell receptor beta chains in this list originate from one sample, sequenced in a study of T cells in women clearing cervical HPV infection. Profiled with immunoSEQ multiplex PCR; TCRdb holds only in-frame clones, not every one. This sample's table has approximately 15,000 clones. The sequencing sample was made of blood buffy coat. These receptors were collected from a woman aged 18 to 69 with a cervical HPV16 infection that either progressed to CIN3+ or cleared (not recorded which).

The covered CDR3 bases are TGTGCCAGTAGTATCCCCGGGACAGGGCCCCTCGAC. It encodes CASSIPGTGPLD. Given in full, the CDR3 is CASSIPGTGPLDYTF. The rearrangement links TRBV19 to TRBJ1-2; 9 bases map to TRBD1. The CDR3 is cut off 3 residues early in the read; its end comes from the germline J gene. Germline values: CDR1 LNHDA, CDR2 SQIVND (reference sequence). CDR3 length: 15 residues.

A note on this clone: The sequence runs out 3 residues before the end of the CDR3; the remainder is reconstructed from the germline J gene. The chain employs TRBV20-1 and TRBJ2-7; 7 positions match TRBD1. Germline V CDR1 and CDR2: DFQATT, SNEGSKA (reference sequence). This CDR3 has 12 residues. Trimming cost V 7 bases and J 2 bases; bases outside gene matches: 5. The sequenced part of the CDR3 DNA is TGCAGTGGACAGGGCACGACCTACGAG. Protein sequence: CSGQGTTYE. The full CDR3 protein reads CSGQGTTYEQYF.

To note about this clone: The CDR3 extends 3 residues past the end of the read, so its final part is completed from the germline J gene. V and J are TRBV7-8 and TRBJ1-2, with D hard to call. Germline V lookup: CDR1 SGHVS, CDR2 FQNEAQ. The CDR3 runs to 17 residues. The DNA read from the CDR3 is TGTGCCAGCAGCTTGGTCGCGGGAGGGCTTACTGTAGATACC. It encodes CASSLVAGGLTVDT. In full, the CDR3 is CASSLVAGGLTVDTYTF.